This TCR beta chain was sequenced during a study of identical twins. Study observations and caveats: Rather than following the same donors, the conclusions depended on cross-sectional statistical analysis. Within cord blood, abundant beta clonotypes carried fewer insertions, but memory repertoires showed no such trend. Zero-insertion analyses might be partly confounded by invariant T cells like MAIT and iNKT. Models underestimated TCR alpha sharing (out-of-frame) in monozygotic twins.

TCRdb re-derived calls from the 5' RACE reads in MiXCR, one entry per CDR3 protein. The sample holds approximately 410,000 distinct CDR3 sequences, 18% seen once. This clonotype was detected many times. The antigen remains unidentified. The CDR3 is 15 amino acids. The ends lost 5 bases at V and 4 bases at J; junction bases unmatched: 7. The germline V gene encodes CDR1 MDHEN and CDR2 SYDVKM. The receptor was derived from a man in his fifties in good health. The sample was naive T cells sorted from blood. The rearrangement uses TRBV28 and TRBJ2-7; 11 nucleotides agree with TRBD1. This CDR3 is CASSRWTGGKYEQYF. CDR3 nucleotides: TGTGCCAGCAGTAGATGGACAGGGGGCAAATACGAGCAGTACTTC.